The source of this T cell receptor (beta chain) is a study of T cell changes during pregnancy in multiple sclerosis. Repertoires were generated with immunoSEQ multiplex PCR, while TCRdb's copy carries only in-frame clones and drops some. The repertoire holds tens of thousands of clones, with 80% to 90% as singletons. Germline loops: CDR1 SNHLY, CDR2 FYNNEI. This CDR3 has 15 residues. V lost 4 bases and J 1 base, leaving 13 bases between the germline ends. The TCR sequence derives from a female donor in good health, enrolled as a control in a pregnancy study. Source: CD4+ T cells from peripheral blood mononuclear cells, taken in the first trimester of pregnancy. The gene calls are TRBV2 and TRBJ1-1; D gene unclear. CDR3 region: CASSVEGAWNTEAFF. The CDR3 DNA is TGTGCCAGCAGTGTTGAGGGCGCATGGAACACTGAAGCTTTCTTT. Supplemented by reference TRBV2 and TRBJ1-1, the full variable domain reads EPEVTQTPSHQVTQMGQEVILRCVPISNHLYFYWYRQILGQKVEFLVSFYNNEISEKSEIFDDQFSVERPDGSNFTLKIRSTKLEDSAMYFCASSVEGAWNTEAFFGQGTRLTVV.